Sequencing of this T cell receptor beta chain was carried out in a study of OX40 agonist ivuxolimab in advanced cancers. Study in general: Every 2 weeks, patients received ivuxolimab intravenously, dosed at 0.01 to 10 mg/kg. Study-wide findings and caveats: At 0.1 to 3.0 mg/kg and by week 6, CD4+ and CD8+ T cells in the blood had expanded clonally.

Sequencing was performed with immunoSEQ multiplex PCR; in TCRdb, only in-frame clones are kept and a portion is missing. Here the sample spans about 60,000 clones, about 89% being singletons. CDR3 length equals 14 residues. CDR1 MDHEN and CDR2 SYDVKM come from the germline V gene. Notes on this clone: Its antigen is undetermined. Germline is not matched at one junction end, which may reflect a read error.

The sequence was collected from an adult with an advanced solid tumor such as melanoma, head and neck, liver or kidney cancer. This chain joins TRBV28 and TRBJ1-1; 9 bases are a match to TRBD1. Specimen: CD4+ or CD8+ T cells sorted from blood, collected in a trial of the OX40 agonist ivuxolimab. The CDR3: CASSWTGVNTETFF. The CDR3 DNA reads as TGTGCCAGCAGTTGGACAGGGGTTAACACTGAAACTTTCTTT.